The next 9 T cell receptor beta chains were all read from a single sample in a study of prognosis after radiotherapy for stage I lung cancer. Starting from genomic DNA, TCR beta CDR3 was amplified through two-round multiplex PCR. The first PCR round targeted every TRBV and TRBJ gene with specific primers. A single record per CDR3 protein comes from TCRdb applying MiXCR to the multiplex PCR reads. The sample has 11,000 to 15,000 distinct CDR3 sequences, roughly a third seen once; the top ten hold roughly 40%. The specimen was PBMCs, collected before or after stereotactic body radiation therapy (not recorded which). The receptors originated from a donor aged 50 or older with non-small cell lung cancer.

This chain uses TRBV5-1 with TRBJ2-5, with TRBD2 matching over 10 bases. The V gene's germline CDR1 is SGHRS and CDR2 YFSETQ. After removal of 3 bases from V and 1 base from J, the junction contained 12 bases not matched to a gene. CDR3 length: 18 residues. The DNA of the CDR3 is TGCGCCAGCAGCTCGGCCCGGGCGAAGCGGGGGGGCCAAGAGACCCAGTACTTC. This encodes CASSSARAKRGGQETQYF.

This rearrangement joins TRBV6-1 to TRBJ2-3; D may be TRBD2 (6 bases). This CDR3 region has 15 residues. V lost 1 base to trimming and J lost 4 bases, with 12 bases between them. CDR1 and CDR2 (germline): MNHNS, SASEGT. The CDR3 bases are TGTGCCAGCAGTGAAGGGGATTCGGGAGCAGATACGCAGTATTTT. It encodes CASSEGDSGADTQYF.

The rearrangement joins TRBV7-2 to TRBJ1-3; a possible D gene is TRBD1 (5 bases). Trimming removed 2 bases from V and 8 bases from J, with 16 bases in between. The CDR3 is 15 residues long. Germline-derived CDR1 and CDR2 are SGHTA and FQGNSA. The CDR3 DNA reads as TGTGCCAGCAGCTTAACTAGGCCCCCAGGGTACACCATATATTTT. Amino acid sequence: CASSLTRPPGYTIYF.

This rearrangement joins TRBV6-1 to TRBJ1-4; D is possibly TRBD1 (6 bases). Germline V gene lookup returns CDR1 MNHNS and CDR2 SASEGT. V was cut by 6 bases and J by 4 bases, with 12 bases left in between. The CDR3 loop spans 14 amino acids. The CDR3 loop reads CASRVGHRNEKLFF. The DNA of the CDR3 is TGTGCCAGCAGGGTGGGACACCGTAATGAAAAACTGTTTTTT.

With regard to this clonotype: The CDR3 ends on some other residue instead of the conserved phenylalanine or tryptophan, so this is likely a read error. V gene TRBV19 combines with J gene TRBJ1-5, with TRBD1 matching over 8 bases. V shed 0 bases, J shed 7 bases, and the junction held 5 bases outside the gene matches. This CDR3 is 15 amino acids long. The germline CDR1 and CDR2 sequences are LNHDA and SQIVND (reference sequence). CDR3 DNA: TGTGCCAGTAGTATAGACCAGGGGGCCTGGCAGCCCCAGCATTTA. Translation gives CASSIDQGAWQPQHL.

For this clonotype: A single base separates this from a much larger clone, so it may be a read error. The chain links TRBV18 to TRBJ1-5, with D uncertain. Trimming took 5 bases from V and 2 from J, leaving 7 bases between them. The CDR3 runs 13 residues. Germline values: CDR1 KGHSH, CDR2 LQKENI. The CDR3 reads CASSITGNQPQHF. The CDR3 DNA reads as TGTGCCAGCTCAATCACAGGCAATCAGCCCCAGCATTTT.

This clonotype is labeled medium-sized. The CDR3 region has the DNA TGTGCCAGCAGATACGGGACCTTGCTTGACTACGAGCAGTACTTC. It encodes CASRYGTLLDYEQYF. The chain recombines TRBV28 with TRBJ2-7; perhaps D is TRBD1 or TRBD2 (5 bases each). Germline-derived CDR1 and CDR2 are MDHEN and SYDVKM. The CDR3 is 15 residues long. V lost 6 bases and J lost 3, with 18 bases in between.

V gene TRBV20-1 combines with J gene TRBJ2-7, with 7 bases matching TRBD2. CDR1 is DFQATT and CDR2 is SNEGSKA in the germline V gene (reference sequence). V lost 4 bases and J lost 2; bases outside the gene matches: 8. The CDR3 covers 14 residues. The CDR3 sequence: CSAKTSVTTYEQYF. CDR3 DNA sequence: TGCAGTGCTAAAACTAGCGTGACGACCTACGAGCAGTACTTC.

In its sample, this clonotype was seen once. A far larger clone is just one base off, so this is likely a read error. The CDR3 region is CASIELGQGRSTIYF. The CDR3 DNA sequence: TGTGCCAGCATTGAACTTGGCCAGGGTAGAAGCACCATATATTTT. The V call is TRBV6-4, the J call TRBJ1-3, with a tentative D call TRBD1 (5 bases). V dropped 7 bases and J dropped 9 bases, with 22 bases sitting between them. CDR3 length: 15 amino acids. CDR1 MRHNA and CDR2 SNTAGT come from the germline V gene.